This is a list of T cell receptor beta chains from one sample in a study of T-cell memory formation after mild COVID-19. TCRdb independently ran MiXCR on the 5' RACE reads; one entry per CDR3 protein. This sample yields approximately 570,000 distinct CDR3 sequences, of which about a sixth are seen a single time; 12% belongs to the top ten. Sequences were obtained from PBMCs or a T cell subset sorted from them (not recorded which). Receptors were obtained from an adult woman who had mild COVID-19 (a few samples of this study predate the infection). Cell type and time point are not known. The CDR3 runs from the conserved cysteine through the conserved F or W. Each record gives: D gene, J gene, clone size, V gene, CDR3 DNA, CDR3 protein. D genes are given only for firm matches. Clone size appears in some rows only: once, few, many, or a class for an expanded clone.

. | TRBJ2-3 | few | TRBV2 | TGTGCCAGAGATGCCTTGAAGGCCACAGATACGCAGTATTTT | CARDALKATDTQYF
TRBD1 | TRBJ1-1 | . | TRBV9 | TGTGCCAGCAGCGGGCGACAGGGGCACACTGAAGCTTTCTTT | CASSGRQGHTEAFF
. | TRBJ1-5 | . | TRBV7-2 | TGTGCCAGCAGCTTAACACAGGGAGGTCAGCCCCAGCATTTT | CASSLTQGGQPQHF
. | TRBJ1-1 | once | TRBV5-4 | TGTGCCAGCAGCTCTTCCTTTACGAACACTGAAGCTTTCTTT | CASSSSFTNTEAFF
. | TRBJ1-1 | many | TRBV20-1 | TGCAGTGCTCCACTTGACCTGAACACTGAAGCTTTCTTT | CSAPLDLNTEAFF
TRBD2 | TRBJ2-3 | . | TRBV7-6 | TGTGCCAGCAGCGCGACTAGCGGGGGCATAGATACGCAGTATTTT | CASSATSGGIDTQYF
TRBD1 | TRBJ1-1 | few | TRBV7-9 | TGTGCCAGCAGCTTAGAGGGGGCCAACGGGCCCGGAGCTTTCTTT | CASSLEGANGPGAFF
. | TRBJ2-7 | . | TRBV11-3 | TGTGCCAGCAGCTTAGTGTTGGGCAGAATTACGACGAACGAGCAGTACTTC | CASSLVLGRITTNEQYF
TRBD2 | TRBJ2-7 | few | TRBV7-9 | TGTGCCAGCAGCTTAGGCAGCGGGGACGAGCAGTACTTC | CASSLGSGDEQYF
. | TRBJ2-1 | few | TRBV25-1 | TGTGCCAGCAGTGATCCACCGGGACAGGGTGGCGGGAGGGTCCGGAATGAGCAGTTCTTC | CASSDPPGQGGGRVRNEQFF
. | TRBJ2-5 | few | TRBV29-1 | TGCAGCGTTTCGGAGGGCCAAGAGACCCAGTACTTC | CSVSEGQETQYF
TRBD2 | TRBJ2-5 | few | TRBV4-3 | TGCGCCAGCAGCCAATTTCGGACGCAAGCGGGAGGGCCCCAAGAGACCCAGTACTTC | CASSQFRTQAGGPQETQYF
TRBD1 | TRBJ1-2 | . | TRBV7-2 | TGTGCCAGCAGCTCAGGTCCGGACAGGGTCTATGGCTACACCTTC | CASSSGPDRVYGYTF